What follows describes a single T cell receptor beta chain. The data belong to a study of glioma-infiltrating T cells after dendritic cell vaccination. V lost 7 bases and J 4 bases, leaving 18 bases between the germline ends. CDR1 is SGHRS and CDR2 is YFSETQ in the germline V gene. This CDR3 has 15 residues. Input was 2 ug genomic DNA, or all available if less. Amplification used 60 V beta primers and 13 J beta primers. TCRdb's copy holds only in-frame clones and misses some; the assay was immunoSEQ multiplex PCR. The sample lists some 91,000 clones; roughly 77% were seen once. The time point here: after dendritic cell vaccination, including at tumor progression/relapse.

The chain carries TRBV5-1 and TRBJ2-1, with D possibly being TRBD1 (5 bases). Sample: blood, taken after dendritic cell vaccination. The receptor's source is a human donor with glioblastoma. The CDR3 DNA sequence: TGCGCCAGCGGCGCTCTGTCCACAGGATACAATGAGCAGTTCTTC. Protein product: CASGALSTGYNEQFF.